The 14 T cell receptor beta chains below come from one sample, sequenced in a study of blood T cell repertoires in COVID-19. The repertoire was sequenced with immunoSEQ multiplex PCR; TCRdb's copy has only in-frame clones and lacks some. The data show approximately 61,000 clones, around 86% seen once. The sequenced sample was peripheral blood. Source of these receptors: a human donor in a cohort sampled during active COVID-19.

The chain recombines TRBV27 with TRBJ1-4, with 8 bases identical to TRBD1. The CDR3 length is 15 residues. Germline V gene data show CDR1 as MNHEY and CDR2 as SMNVEV (reference sequence). V lost 6 bases to trimming and J lost 6 bases; unmatched junction nucleotides: 9. The DNA for the CDR3 is TGTGCCAGCAGCTTAGAGGGGACAGGCTATGAAAAACTGTTTTTT. It specifies CASSLEGTGYEKLFF.

The genes are TRBV6-1 and TRBJ1-2, with 9 bases identical to TRBD1. The V gene's germline CDR1 is MNHNS and CDR2 SASEGT. The CDR3 covers 15 residues. With 2 bases clipped from V and 5 bases from J, the junction kept 6 bases outside the gene matches. Here the CDR3 reads CASSELFGQGYGYTF. The CDR3 DNA follows: TGTGCCAGCAGTGAATTATTCGGACAGGGGTATGGCTACACCTTC.

The J gene is TRBJ1-5, the V gene TRBV27; perhaps TRBD1 as D (5 bases). V shed 0 bases and J shed 7 bases, with 13 bases lying between them. Germline loops: CDR1 MNHEY, CDR2 SMNVEV (reference sequence). There are 15 residues in the CDR3. In nucleotides, the CDR3 is TGTGCCAGCAGTTTATCCGCGGCAGGGAGGCAGCCCCAGCATTTT. It is translated as CASSLSAAGRQPQHF.

The V and J genes are TRBV28 and TRBJ2-5, with 9 bases identical to TRBD1. Trimming at V came to 2 bases and at J to 1 base, leaving 8 bases not matched to a gene. The CDR3 consists of 17 residues. In germline, CDR1 is MDHEN, CDR2 SYDVKM. CDR3 nucleotides: TGTGCCAGCAGTTTACGAGGGACAGGGAAGAGCCAAGAGACCCAGTACTTC. Translated, it gives CASSLRGTGKSQETQYF.

This chain links TRBV6-4 with TRBJ2-2, with a possible D match to TRBD1 (7 bases). The CDR3 is 16 residues long. V lost 3 bases, J lost 5 bases, and 16 bases lay in between. CDR1 and CDR2 (germline): MRHNA, SNTAGT. Written as DNA, the CDR3 is TGTGCCAGCAGTGAAGGGGGGACAGTTCGAACCGGGGAGCTGTTTTTT. Translating gives CASSEGGTVRTGELFF.

This chain joins TRBV5-5 and TRBJ2-4; TRBD1 agrees at 9 bases. Germline V gene data show CDR1 as SGHKS and CDR2 as YYEKEE (reference sequence). The CDR3 is 16 residues long. The ends lost 5 bases at V and 1 base at J; junction bases unmatched: 7. As DNA, the CDR3 is TGTGCCAGCAGACAACAGGGGGCGCGGGCCAAAAACATTCAGTACTTC. Protein product: CASRQQGARAKNIQYF.

The chain is built from TRBV11-3 and TRBJ2-2; tentatively, D is TRBD2 (7 bases). The germline V gene encodes CDR1 SGHNT and CDR2 YENEEA. The CDR3 runs to 17 residues. V lost 10 bases and J lost 4, with 25 bases in between. This chain's CDR3 is CAIPRGGGFYGTGELFF. In nucleotides, the CDR3 is TGTGCCATCCCACGAGGGGGGGGCTTTTATGGCACCGGGGAGCTGTTTTTT.

This chain links TRBV19 with TRBJ2-3; TRBD1 aligns across 7 bases. Trimming at V came to 10 bases and at J to 6 bases, leaving 7 bases not matched to a gene. Germline CDR1 is LNHDA and CDR2 is SQIVND (reference sequence). The CDR3 length is 12 residues. As DNA, the CDR3 is TGTGCCAAGGACAGGCCCTTGGATACGCAGTATTTT. The encoded protein is CAKDRPLDTQYF.

The gene calls are TRBV6-5 and TRBJ1-1; possibly TRBD1 for D (5 bases). The CDR3 runs 12 residues. V lost 11 bases to trimming and J lost 2 bases, with 12 bases between them. Germline values: CDR1 MNHEY, CDR2 SVGAGI. CDR3 nucleotide sequence: TGTGCCCTAGTGGACACAAACACTGAAGCTTTCTTT. It translates to CALVDTNTEAFF.

The chain employs TRBV6-1 and TRBJ2-7, with D possibly being TRBD2 (5 bases). Germline loops: CDR1 MNHNS, CDR2 SASEGT. This CDR3 contains 14 residues. With 3 bases removed from V and 4 bases from J, the gap between germline ends came to 13 bases. CDR3 protein: CASSDRGWSYEQYF. Here the CDR3 DNA reads TGTGCCAGCAGTGATCGAGGGTGGAGTTACGAGCAGTACTTC.

The chain couples TRBV7-7 to TRBJ2-5; the D gene is possibly TRBD1 (5 bases). The CDR3 has 14 residues. Deletions cut 3 bases from V and 3 bases from J, with 11 bases between. The germline V gene encodes CDR1 SSHAT and CDR2 FNYEAQ (reference sequence). The CDR3 loop is CASSFSRGKETQYF. Here the CDR3 DNA reads TGTGCCAGCAGCTTCTCTAGGGGCAAAGAGACCCAGTACTTC.

CDR3 coding DNA: TGTGCCAGCTCACCTCCGGGACTAGCGGGAGACTACGAGCAGTACTTC. Amino acids: CASSPPGLAGDYEQYF. The chain is built from TRBV18 and TRBJ2-7; 14 bases map to TRBD2. V dropped 3 bases and J dropped 3; count of bases not matched to a gene: 4. CDR1 and CDR2 from the germline V gene are KGHSH and LQKENI. The CDR3 sequence is 16 residues long. Looking up the rest from reference TRBV18 and TRBJ2-7 gives the full variable domain: NAGVMQNPRHLVRRRGQEARLRCSPMKGHSHVYWYRQLPEEGLKFMVYLQKENIIDESGMPKERFSAEFPKEGPSILRIQQVVRGDSAAYFCASSPPGLAGDYEQYFGPGTRLTVT.

The chain has TRBV5-1 and TRBJ2-1; a possible D gene is TRBD2 (5 bases). The CDR3 runs to 15 residues. The germline gives CDR1 SGHRS, CDR2 YFSETQ. Deletions cut 3 bases from V and 3 bases from J, with 13 bases between. The CDR3 DNA is TGCGCCAGCAGCTCAGCGGCTATATACTACAATGAGCAGTTCTTC. This encodes CASSSAAIYYNEQFF.

This clone was recorded once. The V and J genes are TRBV6-5 and TRBJ2-3; TRBD2 agrees at 9 bases. This CDR3 contains 14 residues. Germline V gives CDR1 MNHEY, CDR2 SVGAGI. The trim removed 5 bases at V and 1 base at J, leaving 1 base unmatched. The CDR3 DNA sequence: TGTGCCAGCAGTATAGCGGGAGGCACAGATACGCAGTATTTT. This sequence encodes CASSIAGGTDTQYF.